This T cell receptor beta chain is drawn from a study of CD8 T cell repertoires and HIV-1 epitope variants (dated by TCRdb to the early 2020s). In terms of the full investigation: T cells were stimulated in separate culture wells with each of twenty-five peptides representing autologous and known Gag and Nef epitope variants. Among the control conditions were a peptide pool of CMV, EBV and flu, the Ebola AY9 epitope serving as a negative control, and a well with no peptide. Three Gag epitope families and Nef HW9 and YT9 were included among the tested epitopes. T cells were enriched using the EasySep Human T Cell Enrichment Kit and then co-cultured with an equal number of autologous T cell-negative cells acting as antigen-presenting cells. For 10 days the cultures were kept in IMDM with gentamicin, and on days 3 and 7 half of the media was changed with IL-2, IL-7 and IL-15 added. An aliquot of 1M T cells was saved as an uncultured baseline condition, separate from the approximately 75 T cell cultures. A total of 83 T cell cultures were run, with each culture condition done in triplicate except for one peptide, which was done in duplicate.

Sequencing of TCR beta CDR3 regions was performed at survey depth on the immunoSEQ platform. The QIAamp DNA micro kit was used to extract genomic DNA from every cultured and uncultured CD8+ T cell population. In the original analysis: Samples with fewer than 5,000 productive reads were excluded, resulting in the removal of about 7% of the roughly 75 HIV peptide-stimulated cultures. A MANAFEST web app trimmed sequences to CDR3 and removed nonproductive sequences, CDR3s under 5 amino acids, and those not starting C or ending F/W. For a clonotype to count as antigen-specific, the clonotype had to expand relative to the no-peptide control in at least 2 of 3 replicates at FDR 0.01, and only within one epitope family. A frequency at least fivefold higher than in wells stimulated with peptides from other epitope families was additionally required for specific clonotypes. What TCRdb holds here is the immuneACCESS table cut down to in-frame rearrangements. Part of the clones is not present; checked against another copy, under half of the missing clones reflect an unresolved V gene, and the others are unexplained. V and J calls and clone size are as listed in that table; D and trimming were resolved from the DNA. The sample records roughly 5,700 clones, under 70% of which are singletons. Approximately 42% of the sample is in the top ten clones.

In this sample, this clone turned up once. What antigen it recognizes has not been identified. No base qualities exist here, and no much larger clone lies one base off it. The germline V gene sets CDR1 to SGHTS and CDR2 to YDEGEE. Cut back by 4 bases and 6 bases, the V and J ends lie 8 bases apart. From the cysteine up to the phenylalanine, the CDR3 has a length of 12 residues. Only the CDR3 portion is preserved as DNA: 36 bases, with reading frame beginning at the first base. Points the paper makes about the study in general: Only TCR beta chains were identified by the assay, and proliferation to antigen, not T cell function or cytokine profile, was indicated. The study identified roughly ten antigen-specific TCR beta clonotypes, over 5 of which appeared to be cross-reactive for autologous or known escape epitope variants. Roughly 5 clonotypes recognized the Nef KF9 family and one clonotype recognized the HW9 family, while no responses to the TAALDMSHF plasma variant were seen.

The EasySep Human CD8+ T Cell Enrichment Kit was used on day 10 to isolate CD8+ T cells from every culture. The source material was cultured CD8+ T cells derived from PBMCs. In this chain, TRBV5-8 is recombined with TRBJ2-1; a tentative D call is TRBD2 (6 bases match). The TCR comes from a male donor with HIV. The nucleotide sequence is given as TGTGCCAGCAGCCGGGACTTCAATGAGCAGTTCTTC. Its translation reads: CASSRDFNEQFF.